The clone carrying this TCR beta chain showed up just once. Its cognate antigen is unknown. These data belong to a study of cytomegalovirus exposure and HLA in healthy donors. Looked up from germline, CDR1 is SGHAT and CDR2 is FQNNGV. This CDR3 comprises 16 residues. Deletions cut 4 bases from V and 0 bases from J, with 13 bases between. With 60 Vbeta and 13 Jbeta primers, the PCR was carried out. Measured with immunoSEQ multiplex PCR; TCRdb has only the in-frame clones, and not every one. The profile covers tens of thousands of clones, with just under 70% appearing a single time and about 10% taken by the ten largest. Study-wide results and caveats: A later analysis found common viral pathogens apparently linked to several of the most significant clusters. With high specificity and sensitivity, the classifier reportedly diagnosed cytomegalovirus status. Researchers reported that a few CMV-associated chains were confirmed in vitro as CMV antigen-specific.

Sequenced sample: PBMCs. The V and J genes are TRBV11-2 and TRBJ2-1; D is perhaps TRBD2 (5 bases). This receptor was obtained from a woman in her 30s in good health and CMV-seronegative. The CDR3 DNA is TGTGCCAGCAGCTCCCGAGCGGATAGCTCCTACAATGAGCAGTTCTTC. Protein product: CASSSRADSSYNEQFF.